A single sample is the source of the 22 T cell receptor beta chains below, sequenced in a study of cytomegalovirus exposure and HLA in healthy donors. Sequenced by immunoSEQ multiplex PCR; TCRdb stores in-frame clones only, minus some. This sample has 150,000 or so clones; just under 90% occur once, and the top ten carry 1.4%. Sequencing was done on a sample of PBMCs. The receptor set was obtained from a woman between 25 and 40 years old in good health and CMV-seronegative.

The chain joins TRBV5-6 to TRBJ2-6; 7 bases map to TRBD1. With 4 bases clipped from V and 0 bases from J, the junction kept 10 bases outside the gene matches. This CDR3 spans 18 amino acids. CDR1 is SGHDT, CDR2 YYEEEE, per germline. CDR3 DNA sequence: TGTGCCAGCAGCGACTCGACAGGGAAGAGCTCTGGGGCCAACGTCCTGACTTTC. Amino acids: CASSDSTGKSSGANVLTF.

This sequence joins TRBV15 and TRBJ2-5; no firm D call. The ends were cut back, 0 bases at V and 1 base at J, with 9 bases in the middle. Germline CDR1 LNHNV, CDR2 YYDKDF (reference sequence). The CDR3 runs 15 residues. In DNA, the CDR3 is TGTGCCACCAGCAGAGATCGATACAGCCAAGAGACCCAGTACTTC. It translates to CATSRDRYSQETQYF. Variable domain in full (rest from reference TRBV15 and TRBJ2-5): DAMVIQNPRYQVTQFGKPVTLSCSQTLNHNVMYWYQQKSSQAPKLLFHYYDKDFNNEADTPDNFQSRRPNTSFCFLDIRSPGLGDTAMYLCATSRDRYSQETQYFGPGTRLLVL.

The J gene is TRBJ1-1, the V gene TRBV18; no definite D call. V lost 3 bases and J lost 1, with 9 bases in between. The CDR3 runs to 14 residues. Per the germline V gene, CDR1 is KGHSH and CDR2 is LQKENI. As DNA, the CDR3 is TGTGCCAGCTCACCGTGGGCACAGAACACTGAAGCTTTCTTT. Translation: CASSPWAQNTEAFF.

The chain employs TRBV18 and TRBJ1-6; no reliable D call. The CDR3 is 14 amino acids. The germline V and J ends were trimmed by 4 bases and 9 bases, with 13 bases remaining between them. CDR1 is KGHSH and CDR2 is LQKENI in the germline V gene. The CDR3 DNA follows: TGTGCCAGCTCACGAAATCGTAAACTTTCACCCCTCCACTTT. Its translation is CASSRNRKLSPLHF.

The rearrangement joins TRBV4-1 to TRBJ1-1; TRBD1 matches 9 bases. The CDR3 is 15 residues long. V lost 1 base, J lost 2 bases, and 2 bases stayed unmatched. Germline-derived CDR1 and CDR2 are MGHRA and YSYEKL. CDR3 region: CASSQGGQGNTEAFF. The DNA for the CDR3 is TGCGCCAGCAGCCAAGGGGGACAGGGAAACACTGAAGCTTTCTTT.

This sequence joins TRBV4-1 and TRBJ2-1; the match to TRBD2 covers 8 bases. CDR3 length: 15 residues. Germline V gives CDR1 MGHRA, CDR2 YSYEKL. The V gene end was trimmed by 7 bases and the J gene end by 0 bases; junction bases not matched to a gene: 5. The CDR3 nucleotides read TGCGCCAGCAATGCCGGGACTAGCTCCTACAATGAGCAGTTCTTC. Protein sequence: CASNAGTSSYNEQFF.

The V gene is TRBV7-9, the J gene TRBJ1-1; D remains unclear. This CDR3 has 14 amino acids. From germline, CDR1 is SEHNR and CDR2 FQNEAQ (reference sequence). Trimming pared 1 base from V and 6 bases from J, leaving 12 bases between. The CDR3 here is CASSLGSGIPEAFF. CDR3 coding DNA: TGTGCCAGCAGCTTAGGTTCCGGGATCCCTGAAGCTTTCTTT.

The chain joins TRBV5-4 to TRBJ2-7; unclear D gene. Trimming took 3 bases from V and 3 from J, leaving 13 bases between them. The CDR3 extends over 14 amino acids. Germline values: CDR1 SGHNT, CDR2 YYREEE (reference sequence). CDR3 DNA: TGTGCCAGCAGCTCCAGACAAACTGGCTACGAGCAGTACTTC. The encoded protein is CASSSRQTGYEQYF. The whole variable domain, filled in from reference TRBV5-4 and TRBJ2-7, reads ETGVTQSPTHLIKTRGQQVTLRCSSQSGHNTVSWYQQALGQGPQFIFQYYREEENGRGNFPPRFSGLQFPNYSSELNVNALELDDSALYLCASSSRQTGYEQYFGPGTRLTVT.

In its sample, this clone was seen once. The chain employs TRBV7-2 and TRBJ1-2; D gene unclear. Germline loops: CDR1 SGHTA, CDR2 FQGNSA. V shed 2 bases and J shed 6 bases, with 16 bases lying between them. This CDR3 is 15 amino acids long. The CDR3 coding sequence is TGTGCCAGCAGCTTAAAGTTCGGGTCGGTTGATGGCTACACCTTC. Its protein product is CASSLKFGSVDGYTF. Together with reference TRBV7-2 and TRBJ1-2, the CDR3 gives the full variable domain: GAGVSQSPSNKVTEKGKDVELRCDPISGHTALYWYRQSLGQGLEFLIYFQGNSAPDKSGLPSDRFSAERTGGSVSTLTIQRTQQEDSAVYLCASSLKFGSVDGYTFGSGTRLTVV.

The chain links TRBV6-1 to TRBJ2-7; the D is unclear. The CDR3 loop spans 14 amino acids. CDR1 MNHNS and CDR2 SASEGT come from the germline V gene. Trimming cost V 0 bases and J 3 bases, with 9 bases left between them. The CDR3 nucleotides read TGTGCCAGCAGTGAAGCAGCCGCCAACTACGAGCAGTACTTC. Translated: CASSEAAANYEQYF.

This sequence joins TRBV5-1 and TRBJ1-3; 8 positions match TRBD1. Germline lookup yields CDR1 SGHRS and CDR2 YFSETQ. CDR3 size: 16 residues. Losses at the gene ends were 2 bases for V and 4 bases for J; bases not matched to a gene: 8. CDR3 sequence reads: CASSLPEDRAGNTIYF. CDR3 in DNA: TGCGCCAGCAGCTTACCGGAGGACAGGGCAGGAAACACCATATATTTT.

This chain joins TRBV5-6 and TRBJ2-7, with D perhaps TRBD1 (6 bases). In germline, CDR1 is SGHDT, CDR2 YYEEEE. The CDR3 runs 17 residues. The V and J ends lost 3 bases and 2 bases respectively, with 21 bases between them. CDR3 coding DNA: TGTGCCAGCAGCTACCCGGTTGGTTTGGGGGCTACCTACGAGCAGTACTTC. Translation: CASSYPVGLGATYEQYF.

This clone occurred once. This chain links TRBV2 with TRBJ2-5; D not resolved. The CDR3 spans 14 residues. In germline, CDR1 is SNHLY, CDR2 FYNNEI. V lost 3 bases and J lost 2, with 10 bases in between. The CDR3 DNA reads as TGTGCCAGCAGTGAGTCTCCTACTCAAGAGACCCAGTACTTC. Its protein product is CASSESPTQETQYF.

The V and J genes are TRBV6-6 and TRBJ2-3; 10 bases map to TRBD2. CDR1 and CDR2 from the germline V gene are MNHNY and SVGAGI (reference sequence). V was pared by 6 bases and J by 9 bases, with 6 bases of the junction left unmatched. The CDR3 has 13 residues. The CDR3 sequence: CASSGLADHTQYF. In DNA, the CDR3 is TGTGCCAGCAGCGGACTAGCGGACCACACGCAGTATTTT.

The V gene is TRBV6-6, the J gene TRBJ2-7; TRBD1 matches at 7 bases. Germline-derived CDR1 and CDR2 are MNHNY and SVGAGI (reference sequence). CDR3 length equals 14 residues. With V trimmed by 1 base and J by 6 bases, 6 bases remained unmatched. Here the CDR3 reads CASSYLDRSGEQYF. CDR3 in DNA: TGTGCCAGCAGTTACTTGGACAGGAGTGGCGAGCAGTACTTC.

The chain employs TRBV5-6 and TRBJ2-1; 9 bases align to TRBD1. Germline loops: CDR1 SGHDT, CDR2 YYEEEE. The CDR3 totals 14 residues. After removal of 4 bases from V and 7 bases from J, the junction contained 6 bases not matched to a gene. The CDR3 here is CASSRGQGFNEQFF. Here the CDR3 DNA reads TGTGCCAGCAGCCGGGGACAGGGCTTTAATGAGCAGTTCTTC.

This chain uses TRBV11-2 with TRBJ2-3, with 8 positions matching TRBD2. The CDR3 length is 15 residues. Germline V gives CDR1 SGHAT, CDR2 FQNNGV. The V segment lost 8 bases and the J segment 3 bases; nucleotides outside the gene matches: 10. The CDR3 DNA reads TGTGCCAGCCGCCGGCGGGGGGAGCCTACAGATACGCAGTATTTT. It specifies CASRRRGEPTDTQYF.

The genes are TRBV6-5 and TRBJ2-4, with TRBD1 as a possible D gene (5 bases). The CDR3 extends over 16 amino acids. Germline V gene lookup returns CDR1 MNHEY and CDR2 SVGAGI. Trimming cost V 3 bases and J 0 bases, with 12 bases left between them. The CDR3 DNA reads as TGTGCCAGCAGTTATGACCAGGGTTCAGCCAAAAACATTCAGTACTTC. Residues: CASSYDQGSAKNIQYF.

V usage is TRBV2 and J usage is TRBJ1-6; the D gene is possibly TRBD1 (5 bases). Trimming removed 7 bases from V and 9 bases from J, with 7 bases in between. Germline V lookup: CDR1 SNHLY, CDR2 FYNNEI. This CDR3 comprises 11 residues. The CDR3 nucleotides read TGTGCCAGCACCCAGGGTTCACCCCTCCACTTT. Its protein product is CASTQGSPLHF.

The genes are TRBV14 and TRBJ1-3, with D perhaps matching TRBD1 (5 bases). Trimming removed 4 bases from V and 7 bases from J, with 17 bases in between. The CDR3 covers 15 residues. Germline V gives CDR1 SGHDN, CDR2 FVKESK. CDR3 protein: CASSPTPRVGNTIYF. The DNA for the CDR3 is TGTGCCAGCAGCCCGACCCCCAGGGTTGGGAACACCATATATTTT.

V usage is TRBV18 and J usage is TRBJ2-5, with 8 bases fitting TRBD2. The germline V gene encodes CDR1 KGHSH and CDR2 LQKENI. The CDR3 is made up of 13 amino acids. After removal of 10 bases from V and 14 bases from J, the junction contained 18 bases not matched to a gene. The CDR3 sequence is CATADGGGGQDYF. The DNA for the CDR3 is TGTGCCACCGCAGACGGAGGCGGGGGGCAGGATTACTTC.

The chain has TRBV2 and TRBJ1-4; D is possibly TRBD1 (6 bases). The CDR3 consists of 16 residues. V lost 0 bases, J lost 5 bases, and 13 bases lay in between. Germline CDR1 SNHLY, CDR2 FYNNEI. CDR3 protein: CASSEAFRGMNEKLFF. CDR3 coding DNA: TGTGCCAGCAGTGAAGCTTTCAGGGGCATGAATGAAAAACTGTTTTTT.